The 8 T cell receptor beta chains given below trace back to one sample, sequenced in a study of post-analysis software for immune sequencing data. What these receptors recognize is not known. Every TCR beta cDNA library bore unique molecular identifiers. TCRdb reprocessed the PCR reads via MiXCR and lists one record per CDR3 protein. The sample records hundreds of thousands of distinct CDR3 sequences, around 60% being singletons. Study results and caveats: When patients were compared with controls, 5 or 6 TRBV segments were more frequent, TRBV5-6, TRBV5-1 and TRBV20-1 among them.

Sample: blood. The source is a girl aged 2-9 years with multiple sclerosis.

The chain links TRBV20-1 to TRBJ1-4, with D maybe TRBD1 (6 bases). V was shortened by 0 bases and J by 3 bases, with 11 bases between the two germline ends. The CDR3 has 15 amino acids. CDR1 DFQATT and CDR2 SNEGSKA come from the germline V gene (reference sequence). The CDR3 DNA reads TGCAGTGCTAGAGAAGTAGACAGGTCTAATGAAAAACTGTTTTTT. Protein product: CSAREVDRSNEKLFF.

This clonotype was picked up one time. The J gene is TRBJ2-1, the V gene TRBV19; no reliable D call. The CDR3 runs 13 residues. Germline-derived CDR1 and CDR2 are LNHDA and SQIVND (reference sequence). V was pared by 3 bases and J by 4 bases, with 7 bases between. CDR3 sequence (DNA): TGTGCCAGTAGTATTAACGGATACAATGAGCAGTTCTTC. Its protein product is CASSINGYNEQFF.

The chain joins TRBV11-3 to TRBJ2-5; TRBD1 might be the D (6 bases). The V gene lost 4 bases and the J gene lost 6 bases, with 15 bases spanning the gap. This CDR3 is 14 amino acids long. The germline gives CDR1 SGHNT, CDR2 YENEEA. The CDR3 is CASSSSTGHQTQYF. In DNA, the CDR3 is TGTGCCAGCAGCTCGAGCACGGGACACCAGACCCAGTACTTC.

The genes are TRBV7-9 and TRBJ2-1; D unclear. Germline V gene data show CDR1 as SEHNR and CDR2 as FQNEAQ (reference sequence). This CDR3 has 14 amino acids. Trimming removed 0 bases from V and 4 bases from J, with 7 bases in between. This CDR3 is CASSLAPTYNEQFF. DNA of the CDR3: TGTGCCAGCAGCTTAGCTCCCACATACAATGAGCAGTTCTTC.

V and J are TRBV5-5 and TRBJ2-3, with 7 bases aligning to TRBD1. The V gene end was trimmed by 4 bases and the J gene end by 3 bases; junction bases not matched to a gene: 11. From germline, CDR1 is SGHKS and CDR2 YYEKEE (reference sequence). This CDR3 spans 16 amino acids. For the CDR3, the DNA is TGTGCCAGCAGCGCCAGACAGGGTATGAAGACAGATACGCAGTATTTT. It specifies CASSARQGMKTDTQYF.

This sequence joins TRBV7-2 and TRBJ2-5, with 7 bases fitting TRBD1. Per germline, CDR1 SGHTA and CDR2 FQGNSA. The ends lost 5 bases at V and 5 bases at J; junction bases unmatched: 11. CDR3 length: 15 amino acids. The CDR3, as DNA: TGTGCCAGCAGCCCAAATCAGGGGGTCTGGGAGACCCAGTACTTC. The encoded protein is CASSPNQGVWETQYF.

The chain recombines TRBV3-1 with TRBJ2-1, with 11 bases identical to TRBD2. Trimming cost V 4 bases and J 8 bases; bases outside gene matches: 19. The CDR3 spans 19 residues. In germline, CDR1 is LGHDT, CDR2 YNNKEL (reference sequence). This CDR3 reads CASSPDRTSGYTPKDEQFF. CDR3 DNA sequence: TGTGCCAGCAGCCCCGATCGGACTAGCGGGTACACCCCTAAGGATGAGCAGTTCTTC.

The chain employs TRBV10-2 and TRBJ1-2; 9 bases are shared with TRBD1. V lost 3 bases, J lost 3 bases, and 8 bases stayed unmatched. Per germline, CDR1 WSHSY and CDR2 SAAADI. There are 16 residues in the CDR3. CDR3 protein: CASSDRDRETYYGYTF. CDR3 in DNA: TGCGCCAGCAGTGATAGGGACAGGGAAACCTACTATGGCTACACCTTC.